This TCR beta chain is drawn from a study of beta chain features in type 1 diabetes. Germline-derived CDR1 and CDR2 are SNHLY and FYNNEI. Trimming pared 6 bases from V and 0 bases from J, leaving 9 bases between. The CDR3 covers 15 residues. Staining for CD45RO/CCR7/CD25/CD127/CD95/CD27 allowed sorting of CD4+ naive, central memory, regulatory and stem cell-like memory cells. Post-sort purity exceeded 98% for all sorted populations. This clone has a handful of counts. The antigen remains unidentified. Sequencing targeted expressed TCRB transcripts, as all isolated RNA had been reverse transcribed. Naive, central memory and regulatory T cell samples came to a mean of about 4 million reads. Some clones are missing from TCRdb's copy, which holds only in-frame ones; the method was immunoSEQ multiplex PCR. The sample yields under 250,000 clones, 9.5% to 13% seen once. Study-level points and caveats: Type 1 diabetes patients had moderately but significantly shorter TCRB CDR3s in all four CD4+ subsets.

The chain recombines TRBV2 with TRBJ2-6; perhaps TRBD1 as D (5 bases). The sample was central memory CD4+ T cells from blood. The sequence came from a man aged 18 to 35 in good health. The CDR3 nucleotides read TGTGCCAGCAGCGGACACATCTCTGGGGCCAACGTCCTGACTTTC. It translates to CASSGHISGANVLTF.